Listed below are T cell receptor beta chains from one sample, sequenced in a study of blood T cells in healthy people across ages. MiXCR was run by TCRdb on the 5' RACE reads, yielding one entry per CDR3 protein. The table records roughly 1,500,000 distinct CDR3 sequences, 42% of them present only once. The sequencing input was blood. These receptor sequences come from a woman aged 18 to 35 in good health. The CDR3 runs from the conserved cysteine through the conserved F or W. A D gene is named only where the DNA matches it firmly. Size is stated for part of the rows, as once, few or many counts, or as a class when the clone is expanded.

j_gene: TRBJ2-5; v_gene: TRBV20-1; abundance: NA; d_gene: NA; CDR3nt: TGCAGTGCCCCTGACGGGAGCCAAGAGACCCAGTACTTC; CDR3aa: CSAPDGSQETQYF
j_gene: TRBJ1-1; v_gene: TRBV11-2; abundance: NA; d_gene: NA; CDR3nt: TGTGCCAGCAGCTCAGGAGACAGTCCTTTCTTT; CDR3aa: CASSSGDSPFF
j_gene: TRBJ1-2; v_gene: TRBV6-5; abundance: NA; d_gene: NA; CDR3nt: TGTGCCAGCAGTTACTCCTGGGACACTAAAGGGGATTTGTATGGCTACACCTTC; CDR3aa: CASSYSWDTKGDLYGYTF
j_gene: TRBJ1-3; v_gene: TRBV5-5; abundance: NA; d_gene: NA; CDR3nt: TGTGCCAGCGGGGCAGGTCTCGGAAACACCATATATTTT; CDR3aa: CASGAGLGNTIYF
j_gene: TRBJ2-1; v_gene: TRBV4-2; abundance: NA; d_gene: TRBD1; CDR3nt: TGTGCCAGCAGCCAAAGGGGGACAGGGGCTTACGATGAGCAGTTCTTC; CDR3aa: CASSQRGTGAYDEQFF
j_gene: TRBJ1-6; v_gene: TRBV18; abundance: NA; d_gene: TRBD1; CDR3nt: TGTGCCAGCTCCCCCGGGACAGCGTCCCAACCCCTCCACTTT; CDR3aa: CASSPGTASQPLHF
j_gene: TRBJ2-5; v_gene: TRBV7-9; abundance: few; d_gene: NA; CDR3nt: TGTGCCAGCAGTTTCGATCCCCGCGTTATCCAGCAAGAGACCCAGTACTTC; CDR3aa: CASSFDPRVIQQETQYF
j_gene: TRBJ1-2; v_gene: TRBV2; abundance: NA; d_gene: TRBD1; CDR3nt: TGTGCCAGCAGCCGAGGACAGGCGCGAGGCTACACCTTC; CDR3aa: CASSRGQARGYTF
j_gene: TRBJ2-7; v_gene: TRBV3-1; abundance: few; d_gene: NA; CDR3nt: TGTGCCAGCAGCCTCAACGGGGCTCTGGGCTACGAGCAGTACTTC; CDR3aa: CASSLNGALGYEQYF
j_gene: TRBJ1-2; v_gene: TRBV3-1; abundance: few; d_gene: TRBD1; CDR3nt: TGTGCCAGCAGCCAACTGAGTACAGGGGGCGTCTATGGCTACACCTTC; CDR3aa: CASSQLSTGGVYGYTF
j_gene: TRBJ2-5; v_gene: TRBV6-2/TRBV6-3; abundance: NA; d_gene: TRBD2; CDR3nt: TGTGCCAGCAGCCGGAGGACTAGCGGGAGGGGACAAGAGACCCAGTACTTC; CDR3aa: CASSRRTSGRGQETQYF
j_gene: TRBJ2-5; v_gene: TRBV29-1; abundance: few; d_gene: TRBD2; CDR3nt: TGCAGCGTTGATGGGCTAGCGGAAGAGACCCAGTACTTC; CDR3aa: CSVDGLAEETQYF
j_gene: TRBJ2-1; v_gene: TRBV2; abundance: NA; d_gene: NA; CDR3nt: TGTGCCAGCAGTGACGAGGGCCCCTCCTACAATGAGCAGTTCTTC; CDR3aa: CASSDEGPSYNEQFF
j_gene: TRBJ2-3; v_gene: TRBV2; abundance: NA; d_gene: TRBD1; CDR3nt: TGTGCCGGCAGTGAAGGGACAGGGGTGGATACGCAGTATTTT; CDR3aa: CAGSEGTGVDTQYF
j_gene: TRBJ2-7; v_gene: TRBV10-3; abundance: few; d_gene: NA; CDR3nt: TGTGCCATCAGTGAGGGGGGGAGAGAGCAGTACTTC; CDR3aa: CAISEGGREQYF
j_gene: TRBJ2-7; v_gene: TRBV6-2/TRBV6-3; abundance: few; d_gene: NA; CDR3nt: TGTGCCAGCAGTTCCCCAGGGGTCCACGAGCAGTACTTC; CDR3aa: CASSSPGVHEQYF
j_gene: TRBJ2-5; v_gene: TRBV20-1; abundance: NA; d_gene: NA; CDR3nt: TGCAGTGCTAGAGATGTGGGGGGAGGAGAGACCCAGTACTTC; CDR3aa: CSARDVGGGETQYF
j_gene: TRBJ1-2; v_gene: TRBV12-3/TRBV12-4; abundance: NA; d_gene: NA; CDR3nt: TGTGCCAGCAGTCCCTCGGGGGGAGTCGGTGGTGGTGGCTACACCTTC; CDR3aa: CASSPSGGVGGGGYTF
j_gene: TRBJ2-7; v_gene: TRBV20-1; abundance: NA; d_gene: TRBD2; CDR3nt: TGCAGTGCTGTGAATAGCGGGGGGGCTGTCAATGAGCAGTACTTC; CDR3aa: CSAVNSGGAVNEQYF
j_gene: TRBJ1-5; v_gene: TRBV7-4; abundance: few; d_gene: TRBD1; CDR3nt: TGTGCCAGCAGCCGAGGACAGGGACATCAGCCCCAGCATTTT; CDR3aa: CASSRGQGHQPQHF
j_gene: TRBJ2-1; v_gene: TRBV10-3; abundance: few; d_gene: TRBD1; CDR3nt: TGTGCCATCTCCGTAAGACAGGGATCCTACAATGAGCAGTTCTTC; CDR3aa: CAISVRQGSYNEQFF
j_gene: TRBJ2-1; v_gene: TRBV15; abundance: few; d_gene: TRBD1; CDR3nt: TGTGCCACCAGCGGTACAGGGGGCAGGAATGAGCAGTTCTTC; CDR3aa: CATSGTGGRNEQFF
j_gene: TRBJ2-1; v_gene: TRBV9; abundance: NA; d_gene: NA; CDR3nt: TGTGCCAGCAGCGTCTCCGACAGCAATGAGCAGTTCTTC; CDR3aa: CASSVSDSNEQFF
j_gene: TRBJ2-3; v_gene: TRBV28; abundance: few; d_gene: NA; CDR3nt: TGTGCCAGCAGTTTATGGGACTCCCAACAAAATACGCAGTATTTT; CDR3aa: CASSLWDSQQNTQYF
j_gene: TRBJ2-1; v_gene: TRBV9; abundance: NA; d_gene: TRBD1; CDR3nt: TGTGCCAGCAGCGTAGGGGGACAGGGGAAGTACAATGAGCAGTTCTTC; CDR3aa: CASSVGGQGKYNEQFF
j_gene: TRBJ2-2; v_gene: TRBV12-3/TRBV12-4; abundance: few; d_gene: NA; CDR3nt: TGTGCCAGCAGTCCGGGGAAGGGCGGGGAGCTGTTTTTT; CDR3aa: CASSPGKGGELFF
j_gene: TRBJ1-4; v_gene: TRBV27; abundance: NA; d_gene: NA; CDR3nt: TGTGCCATCCTAGTTGCAACTAATGAAAAACTGTTTTTT; CDR3aa: CAILVATNEKLFF
j_gene: TRBJ2-3; v_gene: TRBV9; abundance: NA; d_gene: TRBD2; CDR3nt: TGTGCCAGCAGCCCCCGGATAGCGGGGGAAGTAGATACGCAGTATTTT; CDR3aa: CASSPRIAGEVDTQYF
j_gene: TRBJ1-1; v_gene: TRBV5-1; abundance: NA; d_gene: NA; CDR3nt: TGCGCCAGCAGCTTGGCCCGTCTTGGGAACACTGAAGCTTTCTTT; CDR3aa: CASSLARLGNTEAFF
j_gene: TRBJ2-1; v_gene: TRBV29-1; abundance: NA; d_gene: TRBD2; CDR3nt: TGCAGCGTTTTCTCACTAGCGGGAGCCTACAATGAGCAGTTCTTC; CDR3aa: CSVFSLAGAYNEQFF
j_gene: TRBJ1-2; v_gene: TRBV4-2; abundance: few; d_gene: NA; CDR3nt: TGTGCCAGCAGCCAAGGTCCGGGTTCAAGGGGTGGCTACACCTTC; CDR3aa: CASSQGPGSRGGYTF
j_gene: TRBJ1-4; v_gene: TRBV28; abundance: NA; d_gene: NA; CDR3nt: TGTGCCAGCAGGGCCAGCTTAGCGACTAATGAAAAACTGTTTTTT; CDR3aa: CASRASLATNEKLFF
j_gene: TRBJ1-1; v_gene: TRBV5-6; abundance: few; d_gene: NA; CDR3nt: TGTGCCAGCAGCCCTCAAGCCATTACAATTAACACTGAAGCTTTCTTT; CDR3aa: CASSPQAITINTEAFF
j_gene: TRBJ2-3; v_gene: TRBV28; abundance: NA; d_gene: TRBD2; CDR3nt: TGTGCCAGCAGTTTATCTGAGCGGGAGCGAGCAGATACGCAGTATTTT; CDR3aa: CASSLSERERADTQYF
j_gene: TRBJ2-7; v_gene: TRBV5-1; abundance: few; d_gene: TRBD1; CDR3nt: TGCGCCAGCAGCCGTGGACAGGGGGCTTCCTACGAGCAGTACTTC; CDR3aa: CASSRGQGASYEQYF
j_gene: TRBJ2-5; v_gene: TRBV5-6; abundance: few; d_gene: NA; CDR3nt: TGTGCCAGCAGCTTGGGACCGGAGGTCGTAGAGACCCAGTACTTC; CDR3aa: CASSLGPEVVETQYF
j_gene: TRBJ2-7; v_gene: TRBV27; abundance: few; d_gene: TRBD2; CDR3nt: TGTGCCAGCAGTTCAGGACTAGCGGGGGCCCACACACCCTACGAGCAGTACTTC; CDR3aa: CASSSGLAGAHTPYEQYF
j_gene: TRBJ2-7; v_gene: TRBV25-1; abundance: few; d_gene: NA; CDR3nt: TGTGCCAGCACCTCCCTATACGAGCAGTACTTC; CDR3aa: CASTSLYEQYF
j_gene: TRBJ2-1; v_gene: TRBV4-1; abundance: few; d_gene: TRBD2; CDR3nt: TGCGCCAGCAGCCCAGGGGCGGGAGGGATCGGCAATGAGCAGTTCTTC; CDR3aa: CASSPGAGGIGNEQFF
j_gene: TRBJ2-3; v_gene: TRBV29-1; abundance: NA; d_gene: TRBD2; CDR3nt: TGCAGCGTTGAGCGCCCCTTACTAGCGGGATCGGGGGGGAGGAACACAGATACGCAGTATTTT; CDR3aa: CSVERPLLAGSGGRNTDTQYF
j_gene: TRBJ2-5; v_gene: TRBV28; abundance: NA; d_gene: NA; CDR3nt: TGTGCCAGCAGTTTGGAGCAATCGGAAGAGACCCAGTACTTC; CDR3aa: CASSLEQSEETQYF
j_gene: TRBJ1-1; v_gene: TRBV6-5; abundance: few; d_gene: NA; CDR3nt: TGTGCCAGCAGTTACAAGTTTTTGGGGGTCACTGAAGCTTTCTTT; CDR3aa: CASSYKFLGVTEAFF
j_gene: TRBJ2-5; v_gene: TRBV7-2; abundance: NA; d_gene: NA; CDR3nt: TGTGCCAGCAGCTTGCGGAGAGGGACCCAGTACTTC; CDR3aa: CASSLRRGTQYF
j_gene: TRBJ2-1; v_gene: TRBV12-3/TRBV12-4; abundance: few; d_gene: TRBD1; CDR3nt: TGTGCCAGCAGTTGGACAGGTGGCCATGAGCAGTTCTTC; CDR3aa: CASSWTGGHEQFF
j_gene: TRBJ2-3; v_gene: TRBV28; abundance: many; d_gene: TRBD1; CDR3nt: TGTGCCAGCAGGCGACTGGACAGGGACCGCACAGATACGCAGTATTTT; CDR3aa: CASRRLDRDRTDTQYF
j_gene: TRBJ2-1; v_gene: TRBV25-1; abundance: NA; d_gene: NA; CDR3nt: TGTGCCAGCAGGGGGGGCGCGACATACGAGCAGTTCTTC; CDR3aa: CASRGGATYEQFF